This T cell receptor (beta chain) stems from a study of blood T cell repertoires in COVID-19 (dated by TCRdb to 2018 to 2020). In the study overall: Samples covering the acute and convalescent phases of COVID-19 were provided by collaborators in the United States, Italy and Spain. The prospective study material was composed of cDNA or gDNA derived from T cells, B-cell-depleted T cells, or PBMCs. The dataset comprised deeply sampled blood TCRbeta repertoires from subjects exposed to, actively infected with, or recovered from COVID-19. The repertoires were made available in a free public database intended to serve as a resource for research on the immune response to SARS-CoV-2. Samples came from the ongoing ImmuneRACE study (first 160 participants) plus 1,254 subjects from 6 global collaborators. Nearly every sample came with metadata listing a de-identified subject ID, COVID-19 status, age in years and sex. HLA class I and class II types, where available, came from metadata supplied by the sample provider rather than from assay-based typing. Beyond this particular receptor, the publication reports: How much clinical and demographic metadata was included differed by source and by participant, and the metadata was provided uncurated.

This clone was observed once. Its antigen remains unidentified. Qualities for individual bases were not recorded, and no much larger clone is one base off. TCRbeta CDR3 regions were amplified from genomic DNA by means of the immunoSEQ Assay, a bias-controlled multiplex PCR. The paper's processing steps were these. The number of nucleated cells in each sample was estimated from the amplification of reference gene primers within the assay. To quantify the absolute abundance of each unique TCRbeta CDR3 rearrangement, sequence reads were collapsed and filtered. For each sample, productive Simpson clonality was calculated as the square root of Simpson's diversity index across productive rearrangements. TCRdb re-hosts the immuneACCESS table, in-frame sequences only. Its copies lack some clones; in the studies checked, an unresolved V gene accounts for under half of them, and the cause for the rest is not known. V and J calls and clone size follow that table, whereas D and trimming were derived from the DNA. This sample is represented by around 400,000 clones; over 85% of them were singletons. Of the sample, around 1.7% falls within the top ten clones.

Including cysteine and phenylalanine, the CDR3 has 15 amino acids. Solely the CDR3 DNA is kept, with 45 bases framed from the first base. V gives up 1 base and J gives up 8 bases, and the segment between their germline ends measures 12 bases. The germline V gene encodes CDR1 SEHNR and CDR2 FQNEAQ (reference sequence). Enrolling through a virtual design, the prospective study's participants ranged in age from roughly 18 to 89 years and lived across some 22 United States geographic areas. In the prospective study, participants were assigned to cohorts based on the clinical history participants reported in a screening survey and a study questionnaire. Recovered participants in ImmuneRACE Cohort 3 were defined as having two consecutive negative NP/OP PCR tests, clearance from a healthcare professional, or resolution of symptoms. Mobile phlebotomists in the prospective study collected whole blood, serum and a nasopharyngeal or oropharyngeal swab from every participant. Additional blood draws and questionnaires over an approximately two-month period could optionally be provided by prospective study participants. Prospective study blood samples were shipped either frozen or at room temperature before DNA extraction.

The sequencing sample was made of PBMCs or T cells enriched from blood (not recorded which). Here the chain combines TRBV7-9 and TRBJ1-6; a weak D assignment points to TRBD1 (5 bases agree). The TCR comes from a woman between 25 and 40 years old who had recovered from COVID-19. Here is the DNA: TGTGCCAGCAGCTTAGTGGGGACGGGAGATTCACCCCTCCACTTT. This translates into CASSLVGTGDSPLHF. Here the CDR3 is joined to the reference TRBV7-9 and TRBJ1-6 genes, and the full variable domain is: DTGVSQNPRHKITKRGQNVTFRCDPISEHNRLYWYRQTLGQGPEFLTYFQNEAQLEKSRLLSDRFSAERPKGSFSTLEIQRTEQGDSAMYLCASSLVGTGDSPLHFGNGTRLTVT.